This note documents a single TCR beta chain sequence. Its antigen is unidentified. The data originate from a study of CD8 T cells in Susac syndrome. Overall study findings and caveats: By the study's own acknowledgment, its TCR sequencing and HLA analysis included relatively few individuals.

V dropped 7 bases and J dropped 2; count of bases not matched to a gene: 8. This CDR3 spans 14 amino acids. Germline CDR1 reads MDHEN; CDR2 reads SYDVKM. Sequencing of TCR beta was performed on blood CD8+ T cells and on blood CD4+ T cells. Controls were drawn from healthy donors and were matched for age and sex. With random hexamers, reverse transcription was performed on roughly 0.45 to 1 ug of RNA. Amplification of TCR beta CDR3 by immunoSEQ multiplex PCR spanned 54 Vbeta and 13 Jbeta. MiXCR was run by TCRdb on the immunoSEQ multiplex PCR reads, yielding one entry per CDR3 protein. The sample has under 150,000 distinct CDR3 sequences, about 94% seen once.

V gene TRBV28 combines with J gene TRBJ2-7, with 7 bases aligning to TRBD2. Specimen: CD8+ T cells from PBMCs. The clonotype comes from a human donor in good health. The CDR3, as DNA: TGTGCCAGCAACTTCCCGGGACTACCCTACGAGCAGTACTTC. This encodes CASNFPGLPYEQYF.